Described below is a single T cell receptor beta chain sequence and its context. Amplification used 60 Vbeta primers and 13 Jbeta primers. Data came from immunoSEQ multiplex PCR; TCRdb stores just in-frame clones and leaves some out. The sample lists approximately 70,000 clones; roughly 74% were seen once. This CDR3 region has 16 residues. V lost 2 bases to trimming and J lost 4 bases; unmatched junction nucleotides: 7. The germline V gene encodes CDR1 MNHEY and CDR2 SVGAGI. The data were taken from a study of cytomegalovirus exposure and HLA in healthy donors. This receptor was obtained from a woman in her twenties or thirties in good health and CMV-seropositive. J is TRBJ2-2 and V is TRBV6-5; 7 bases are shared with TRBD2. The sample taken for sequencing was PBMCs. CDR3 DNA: TGTGCCAGCAGTTACGCGGCTAGCGGTTTCACCGGGGAGCTGTTTTTT. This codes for CASSYAASGFTGELFF.